A single sample gave rise to the 18 T cell receptor beta chains below, sequenced in a study of control samples from healthy donors and cancer patients. The protocol was immunoSEQ multiplex PCR, while the TCRdb copy is restricted to in-frame clones and leaves out a portion. The table includes approximately 89,000 clones, roughly nine tenths detected once. The source material was blood. The receptors were gathered from a man aged 25 to 45 in good health.

This sequence joins TRBV5-4 and TRBJ1-4; D unclear. The germline V gene encodes CDR1 SGHNT and CDR2 YYREEE (reference sequence). V was cut by 0 bases and J by 3 bases, with 12 bases left in between. The CDR3 is made up of 16 amino acids. CDR3 in amino acids: CASSLAAEGANEKLFF. The CDR3 DNA is TGTGCCAGCAGCTTGGCCGCGGAGGGTGCTAATGAAAAACTGTTTTTT.

V and J are TRBV20-1 and TRBJ2-7; a possible D gene is TRBD1 (6 bases). The CDR3 contains 11 residues. Trimming stripped 3 bases from V and 5 bases from J, with 8 bases between. Germline CDR1 reads DFQATT; CDR2 reads SNEGSKA (reference sequence). DNA of the CDR3: TGCAGTGCTAGGCGACAGGACGAGCAGTACTTC. Its protein is CSARRQDEQYF.

The rearrangement uses TRBV29-1 and TRBJ2-7; the D is unclear. The CDR3 covers 14 residues. Germline CDR1 reads SQVTM; CDR2 reads ANQGSEA. The CDR3 reads CRPCTRSPNYEQYV. The CDR3 DNA reads TGCAGACCTTGTACGCGGTCCCCAAACTACGAGCAGTACGTC.

The chain uses TRBV28 and TRBJ2-5, with 10 bases lining up with TRBD2. Germline V gene data show CDR1 as MDHEN and CDR2 as SYDVKM. The CDR3 has 16 amino acids. The junction had 7 bases not matched to a gene; V was cut back by 6 bases and J by 0 bases. The CDR3 here is CASSRYSGGYQETQYF. CDR3 DNA sequence: TGTGCCAGCAGCCGTTATAGCGGGGGGTACCAAGAGACCCAGTACTTC.

This clone was seen a single time. The chain combines TRBV10-3 with TRBJ2-1; 10 bases fit TRBD1. The germline gives CDR1 ENHRY, CDR2 SYGVKD. This CDR3 has 13 amino acids. V trimming: 4 bases; J trimming: 7 bases; junction bases outside the gene matches: 1. The CDR3, as DNA: TGTGCCATCAGTGGGGACAGGGGTAATGAGCAGTTCTTC. Protein product: CAISGDRGNEQFF.

This clone showed up just once. The chain joins TRBV20-1 to TRBJ2-5; D ambiguous. CDR3 length equals 11 residues. The V gene's germline CDR1 is DFQATT and CDR2 SNEGSKA (reference sequence). V was pared by 3 bases and J by 3 bases, with 5 bases between. The CDR3 bases are TGCAGTGCTAGGCGCAAAGAGACCCAGTACTTC. Amino acid sequence: CSARRKETQYF.

The chain carries TRBV5-4 and TRBJ2-6; D ambiguous. The V gene lost 0 bases and the J gene lost 0 bases, with 10 bases spanning the gap. Germline lookup yields CDR1 SGHNT and CDR2 YYREEE (reference sequence). This CDR3 region has 17 residues. The CDR3: CASSLVGFSSGANVLTF. In DNA, the CDR3 is TGTGCCAGCAGCTTGGTCGGGTTCAGCTCTGGGGCCAACGTCCTGACTTTC.

The V call is TRBV4-2, the J call TRBJ2-3, with 9 bases fitting TRBD1. The germline V gene encodes CDR1 LGHNA and CDR2 YNFKEQ. The CDR3 sequence is 16 residues long. V was clipped by 4 bases and J by 2 bases; unmatched bases: 7. The CDR3 coding sequence is TGTGCCAGCAGCCTGCTGGGACAGGGTTCCACAGATACGCAGTATTTT. Amino acids: CASSLLGQGSTDTQYF.

The chain joins TRBV12-3 or TRBV12-4 to TRBJ1-6, with D possibly TRBD1 on 5 matching bases. Between the trimmed V and J ends, which lost 10 bases and 8 bases, there was a span of 15 bases. CDR3 length equals 13 residues. CDR3 sequence reads: CATRDRLYSPLHF. The CDR3 bases are TGTGCCACCCGGGACCGACTTTATTCACCCCTCCACTTT.

The V call is TRBV6-6, the J call TRBJ1-4; possibly TRBD1 for D (5 bases). Germline assignment: CDR1 MNHNY and CDR2 SVGAGI (reference sequence). The length of the CDR3 is 15 residues. V lost 8 bases and J 5 bases, leaving 18 bases between the germline ends. The CDR3 here is CASSSGGVKNEKLFF. For the CDR3, the DNA is TGTGCCAGCTCCTCGGGGGGGGTAAAAAATGAAAAACTGTTTTTT.

The gene calls are TRBV10-3 and TRBJ2-5; maybe TRBD1 (5 bases). CDR1 and CDR2 (germline): ENHRY, SYGVKD. CDR3 size: 15 residues. V lost 1 base, J lost 1 base, and 10 bases lay in between. The CDR3 here is CAISEFPGSQETQYF. CDR3 sequence (DNA): TGTGCCATCAGTGAGTTCCCAGGGTCCCAAGAGACCCAGTACTTC.

V usage is TRBV19 and J usage is TRBJ1-5; TRBD1 matches at 9 bases. The CDR3 runs 17 residues. The V and J ends lost 5 bases and 2 bases, in that order; junction bases with no gene match: 10. Per germline, CDR1 LNHDA and CDR2 SQIVND (reference sequence). The CDR3 DNA follows: TGTGCCAGTAGTCCGTTACAGGGGGCGGCGGGCAATCAGCCCCAGCATTTT. Translating it yields CASSPLQGAAGNQPQHF.

Note on this clone: Other DNA sequences in the same sample also yield this CDR3. CDR3 in DNA: TGTGCCAGCAGTTACTCCGGCAATGAGCAGTTCTTC. Its translation: CASSYSGNEQFF. The chain is built from TRBV6-5 and TRBJ2-1; D remains ambiguous. The length of the CDR3 is 12 residues. The V gene's germline CDR1 is MNHEY and CDR2 SVGAGI. Trimming pared 0 bases from V and 6 bases from J, leaving 3 bases between.

The J gene is TRBJ2-1, the V gene TRBV28; 7 bases agree with TRBD1. The CDR3 contains 15 residues. From germline, CDR1 is MDHEN and CDR2 SYDVKM. V lost 9 bases and J lost 9; bases outside the gene matches: 17. The CDR3 nucleotides are TGTGCCAGTCGTCTCGAGGCCCGACAGGGCCTTGAGCAGTTCTTC. It codes for CASRLEARQGLEQFF.

This CDR3 reads CASSPTGQTSYNEQFF. The CDR3 DNA follows: TGTGCCAGCAGTCCGACCGGACAGACCTCCTACAATGAGCAGTTCTTC. This rearrangement joins TRBV5-4 to TRBJ2-1; D perhaps matches TRBD1 (6 bases). The V end was cut by 5 bases, the J end by 0 bases, with 15 bases between. The germline gives CDR1 SGHNT, CDR2 YYREEE (reference sequence). The CDR3 consists of 16 residues. Based on the CDR3 plus reference TRBV5-4 and TRBJ2-1, the full variable domain is ETGVTQSPTHLIKTRGQQVTLRCSSQSGHNTVSWYQQALGQGPQFIFQYYREEENGRGNFPPRFSGLQFPNYSSELNVNALELDDSALYLCASSPTGQTSYNEQFFGPGTRLTVL.

This chain uses TRBV10-3 with TRBJ1-2, with a tentative D call TRBD1 (5 bases). This CDR3 is 13 amino acids long. CDR1 and CDR2 from the germline V gene are ENHRY and SYGVKD. V was clipped by 2 bases and J by 7 bases, with 11 bases between them. The CDR3 loop reads CAISERGAIGYTF. The CDR3 nucleotides are TGTGCCATCAGTGAGAGAGGGGCCATTGGCTACACCTTC.

The gene calls are TRBV6-2 or TRBV6-3 and TRBJ2-3; D is perhaps TRBD2 (5 bases). CDR1 and CDR2 (germline): MNHEY, SVGEGT. V was trimmed by 5 bases and J by 2 bases, leaving 14 bases between them. The CDR3 runs 15 residues. The CDR3 loop reads CASSPYGEPTDTQYF. Here the CDR3 DNA reads TGTGCCAGCAGTCCCTATGGGGAGCCCACAGATACGCAGTATTTT.

V and J are TRBV5-5 and TRBJ1-6; D remains ambiguous. This CDR3 contains 16 residues. V was clipped by 4 bases and J by 0 bases, with 11 bases between them. Germline lookup yields CDR1 SGHKS and CDR2 YYEKEE (reference sequence). The CDR3 loop reads CASSPPRSSYNSPLHF. The CDR3 DNA sequence: TGTGCCAGCAGCCCACCCCGGAGCTCCTATAATTCACCCCTCCACTTT.